Following are 4 T cell receptor beta chains from one sample sequenced in a study of control samples from healthy donors and cancer patients. TCRdb's copy holds only in-frame clones and misses some; the assay was immunoSEQ multiplex PCR. The data hold 13,000 to 15,000 clones, with 60% to 80% observed a single time. The sample comprised formalin-fixed, paraffin-embedded tissue. All receptors derive from a female donor with lung cancer.

V is TRBV27 and J is TRBJ2-1; maybe TRBD1 (6 bases). Looked up from germline, CDR1 is MNHEY and CDR2 is SMNVEV (reference sequence). V gave up 5 bases and J gave up 8 bases, with 13 bases separating them. The CDR3 sequence is 13 residues long. The CDR3 region has the DNA TGTGCCAGCAGTCTCGAACAGGGTTATGAGCAGTTCTTC. Its protein product is CASSLEQGYEQFF.

V is TRBV7-9 and J is TRBJ2-5, with 8 bases aligning to TRBD2. This CDR3 region has 15 residues. The V and J ends lost 5 bases and 5 bases, in that order; junction bases with no gene match: 10. The germline V gene encodes CDR1 SEHNR and CDR2 FQNEAQ (reference sequence). The CDR3 protein is CASSQQSGSRETQYF. DNA of the CDR3: TGTGCCAGCAGCCAGCAGAGCGGGAGCAGGGAGACCCAGTACTTC.

The rearrangement joins TRBV5-4 to TRBJ1-6; D gene uncertain. The V end lost 1 base, the J end lost 7 bases, and 15 bases lay between the germline ends. The V gene's germline CDR1 is SGHNT and CDR2 YYREEE (reference sequence). This CDR3 has 16 residues. The CDR3 nucleotides are TGTGCCAGCAGCTTGAGCGACACGGTGAGGAATTCACCCCTCCACTTT. It is translated as CASSLSDTVRNSPLHF.

The chain uses TRBV6-7 and TRBJ2-3; 12 nucleotides match TRBD1. TRBV6-7 is an open reading frame whose function is uncertain. The CDR3 spans 19 residues. The junction had 12 bases not matched to a gene; V was cut back by 4 bases and J by 1 base. CDR3 sequence reads: CASSSFWDRGQEGTDTQYF. Written as DNA, the CDR3 is TGTGCCAGCAGTTCGTTCTGGGACAGGGGGCAAGAGGGCACAGATACGCAGTATTTT.